This TCR beta chain was documented in a study of T cell clones after liver transplantation. Study overall: As an antigen-independent comparator, third-party-reactive TCRbeta sequences came from pre-transplant mixed lymphocyte reactions. The study, taken as a whole, reports: A larger donor-reactive than third-party decline suggested partial antigen-specific deletion.

Points on this clone: Its antigen is unknown.

The trim removed 5 bases at V and 4 bases at J, leaving 9 bases unmatched. This CDR3 has 16 amino acids. Per the germline V gene, CDR1 is LNHDA and CDR2 is SQIVND (reference sequence). Assay: immunoSEQ multiplex PCR; the TCRdb copy retains only in-frame clones and omits some. The table includes tens of thousands of clones, less than 90% detected once. The input for sequencing was CD4+ T cells from blood, taken at the 22-month timepoint. The genes are TRBV19 and TRBJ2-3; TRBD1 matches 10 bases. This TCR derives from a human patient who received a liver transplant. Some T cells here may be from the graft donor. The CDR3, as DNA: TGTGCCAGTAGTGACCCGGGACAGGGGTTTGCAGATACGCAGTATTTT. Protein product: CASSDPGQGFADTQYF.